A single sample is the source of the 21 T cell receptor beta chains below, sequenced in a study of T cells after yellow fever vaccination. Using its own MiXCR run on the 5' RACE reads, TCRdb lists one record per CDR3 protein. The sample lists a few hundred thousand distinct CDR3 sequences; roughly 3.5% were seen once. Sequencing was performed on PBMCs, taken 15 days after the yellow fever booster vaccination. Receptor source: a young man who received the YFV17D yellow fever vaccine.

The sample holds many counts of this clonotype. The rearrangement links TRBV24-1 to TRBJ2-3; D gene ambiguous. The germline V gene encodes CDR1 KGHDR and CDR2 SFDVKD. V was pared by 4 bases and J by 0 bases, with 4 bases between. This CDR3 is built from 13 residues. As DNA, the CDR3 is TGTGCCACCAGTGAAGCTAGCACAGATACGCAGTATTTT. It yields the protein CATSEASTDTQYF.

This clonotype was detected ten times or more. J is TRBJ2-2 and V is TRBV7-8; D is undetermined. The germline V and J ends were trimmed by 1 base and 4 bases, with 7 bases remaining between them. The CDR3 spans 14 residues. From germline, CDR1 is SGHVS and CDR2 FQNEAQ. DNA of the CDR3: TGTGCCAGCAGCTTAGTGGTAGGCACCGGGGAGCTGTTTTTT. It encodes CASSLVVGTGELFF.

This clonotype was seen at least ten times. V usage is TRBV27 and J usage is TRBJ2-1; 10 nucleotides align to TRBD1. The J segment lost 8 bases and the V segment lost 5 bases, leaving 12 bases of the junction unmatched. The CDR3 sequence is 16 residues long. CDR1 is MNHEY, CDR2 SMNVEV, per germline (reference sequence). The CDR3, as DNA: TGTGCCAGCAGTCCACAGGCCGGGACAGGGGTGCATGAGCAGTTCTTC. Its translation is CASSPQAGTGVHEQFF.

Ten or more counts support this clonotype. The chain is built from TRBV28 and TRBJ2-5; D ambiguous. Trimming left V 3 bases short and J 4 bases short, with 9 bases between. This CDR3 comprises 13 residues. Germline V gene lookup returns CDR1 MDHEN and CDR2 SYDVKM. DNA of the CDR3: TGTGCCAGCAGTTTTAAGCCGGCAGAGACCCAGTACTTC. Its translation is CASSFKPAETQYF.

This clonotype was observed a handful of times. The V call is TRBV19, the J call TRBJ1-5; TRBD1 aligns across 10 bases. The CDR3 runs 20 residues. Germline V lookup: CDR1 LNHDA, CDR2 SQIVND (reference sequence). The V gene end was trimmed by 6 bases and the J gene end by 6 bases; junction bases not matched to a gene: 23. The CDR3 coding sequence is TGTGCCAGTAGCCTAGAAACCGGGACAGGGGTTCGGATTCAGAGTCAGCCCCAGCATTTT. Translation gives CASSLETGTGVRIQSQPQHF.

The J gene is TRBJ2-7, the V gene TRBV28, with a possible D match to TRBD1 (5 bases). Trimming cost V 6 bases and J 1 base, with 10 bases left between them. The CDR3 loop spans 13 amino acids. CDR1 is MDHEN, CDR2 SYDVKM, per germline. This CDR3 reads CASSTGQSYEQYV. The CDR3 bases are TGTGCCAGCAGCACCGGACAATCCTACGAGCAGTACGTC.

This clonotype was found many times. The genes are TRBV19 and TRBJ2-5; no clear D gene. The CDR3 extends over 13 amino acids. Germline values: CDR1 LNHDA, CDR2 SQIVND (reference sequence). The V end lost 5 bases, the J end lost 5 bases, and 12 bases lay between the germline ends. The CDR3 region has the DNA TGTGCCAGTAGTCTTGGCAACTCGGAGACCCAGTACTTC. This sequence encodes CASSLGNSETQYF.

The CDR3 protein is CAISRGGGELFF. The CDR3 DNA sequence: TGTGCCATCTCGCGGGGCGGCGGGGAGCTGTTTTTT. The rearrangement joins TRBV30 to TRBJ2-2; TRBD2 might be the D (6 bases). V dropped 8 bases and J dropped 7 bases, with 14 bases sitting between them. Germline V gives CDR1 GTSNPN, CDR2 SVGIG (reference sequence). The length of the CDR3 is 12 residues.

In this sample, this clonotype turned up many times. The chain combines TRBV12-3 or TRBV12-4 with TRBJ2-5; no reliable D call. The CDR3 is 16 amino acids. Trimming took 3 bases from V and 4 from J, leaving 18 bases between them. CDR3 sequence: CASSLPLASAGETQYF. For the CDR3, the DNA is TGTGCCAGCAGTTTGCCCCTCGCGTCAGCTGGAGAGACCCAGTACTTC.

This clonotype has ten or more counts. CDR3 sequence (DNA): TGTGCCAGCAGAAGAGAGCTGAGCTCCTACAATGAGCAGTTCTTC. Residues: CASRRELSSYNEQFF. The chain recombines TRBV11-2 with TRBJ2-1; D remains unclear. The CDR3 sequence is 15 residues long. Germline V gene lookup returns CDR1 SGHAT and CDR2 FQNNGV. Trimming cost V 6 bases and J 0 bases, with 12 bases left between them.

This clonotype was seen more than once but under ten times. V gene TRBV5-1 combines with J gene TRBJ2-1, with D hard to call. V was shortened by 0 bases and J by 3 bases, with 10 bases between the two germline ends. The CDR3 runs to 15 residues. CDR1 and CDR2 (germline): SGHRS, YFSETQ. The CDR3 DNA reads TGCGCCAGCAGCTTGGCCGTTGCAGGCTACAATGAGCAGTTCTTC. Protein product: CASSLAVAGYNEQFF.

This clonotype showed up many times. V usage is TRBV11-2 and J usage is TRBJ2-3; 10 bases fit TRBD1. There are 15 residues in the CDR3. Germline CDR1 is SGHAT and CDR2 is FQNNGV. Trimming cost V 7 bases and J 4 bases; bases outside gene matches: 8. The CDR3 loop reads CASTTGTGVSDTQYF. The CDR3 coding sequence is TGTGCCAGCACCACCGGGACAGGGGTTTCAGATACGCAGTATTTT.

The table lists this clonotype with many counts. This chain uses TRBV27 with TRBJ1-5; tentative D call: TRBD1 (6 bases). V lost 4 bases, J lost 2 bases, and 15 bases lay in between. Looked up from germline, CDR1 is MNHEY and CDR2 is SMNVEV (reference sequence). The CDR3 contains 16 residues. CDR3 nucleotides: TGTGCCAGCAGTTCAGCCTCACAGGGTGGCAATCAGCCCCAGCATTTT. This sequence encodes CASSSASQGGNQPQHF.

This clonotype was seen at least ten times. This chain's CDR3 is CASSKTVLGTQYF. The CDR3 DNA reads as TGCGCCAGCAGCAAGACAGTACTCGGTACGCAGTATTTT. The chain recombines TRBV5-1 with TRBJ2-3; D perhaps matches TRBD1 (5 bases). The CDR3 is made up of 13 amino acids. Trimming stripped 4 bases from V and 8 bases from J, with 14 bases between. The V gene's germline CDR1 is SGHRS and CDR2 YFSETQ.

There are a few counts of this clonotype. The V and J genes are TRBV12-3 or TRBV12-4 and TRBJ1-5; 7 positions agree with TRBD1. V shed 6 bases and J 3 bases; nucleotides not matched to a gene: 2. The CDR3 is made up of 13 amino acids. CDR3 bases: TGTGCCAGCAGGGGACAGAACAATCAGCCCCAGCATTTT. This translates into CASRGQNNQPQHF.

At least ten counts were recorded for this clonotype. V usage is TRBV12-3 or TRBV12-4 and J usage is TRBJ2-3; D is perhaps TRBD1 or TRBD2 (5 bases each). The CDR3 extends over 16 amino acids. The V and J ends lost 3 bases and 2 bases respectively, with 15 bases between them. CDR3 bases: TGTGCCAGCAGTTTGGCCGGGACCGTGCTCACAGATACGCAGTATTTT. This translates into CASSLAGTVLTDTQYF.

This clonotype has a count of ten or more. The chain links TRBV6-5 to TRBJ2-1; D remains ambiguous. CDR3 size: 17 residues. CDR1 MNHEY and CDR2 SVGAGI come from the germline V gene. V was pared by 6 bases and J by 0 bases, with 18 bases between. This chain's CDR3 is CASSHNRARSSYNEQFF. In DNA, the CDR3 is TGTGCCAGCAGCCATAACAGAGCCCGGAGCTCCTACAATGAGCAGTTCTTC.

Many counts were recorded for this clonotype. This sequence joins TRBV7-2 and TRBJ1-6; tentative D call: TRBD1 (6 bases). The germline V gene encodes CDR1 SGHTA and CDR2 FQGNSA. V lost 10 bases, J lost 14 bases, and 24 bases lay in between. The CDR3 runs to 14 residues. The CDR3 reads CATNRDPFEVTLHF. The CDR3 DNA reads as TGTGCCACCAACAGGGACCCATTTGAGGTTACCCTCCACTTT.

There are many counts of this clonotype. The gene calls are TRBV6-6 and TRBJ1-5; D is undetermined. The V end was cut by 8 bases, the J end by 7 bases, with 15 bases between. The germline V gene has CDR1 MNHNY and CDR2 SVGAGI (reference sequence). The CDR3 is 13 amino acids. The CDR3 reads CASEVEVHQPQHF. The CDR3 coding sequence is TGTGCCAGCGAGGTTGAGGTCCACCAGCCCCAGCATTTT.

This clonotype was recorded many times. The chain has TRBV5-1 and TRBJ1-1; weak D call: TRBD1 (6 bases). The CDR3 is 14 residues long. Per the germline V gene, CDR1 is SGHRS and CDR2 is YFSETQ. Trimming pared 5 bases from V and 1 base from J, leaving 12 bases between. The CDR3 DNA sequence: TGCGCCAGCAGGAAACAGGGATCGAACACTGAAGCTTTCTTT. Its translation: CASRKQGSNTEAFF.

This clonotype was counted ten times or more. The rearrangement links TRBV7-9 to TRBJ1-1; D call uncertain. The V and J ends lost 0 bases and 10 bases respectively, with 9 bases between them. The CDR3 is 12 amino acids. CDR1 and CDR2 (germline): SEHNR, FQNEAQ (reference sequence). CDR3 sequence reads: CASSLAGSGAFF. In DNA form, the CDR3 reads TGTGCCAGCAGCTTAGCCGGCTCCGGAGCTTTCTTT.